These 7 T cell receptor beta chains originate from one sample sequenced in a study of shared clonotypes between healthy human individuals. TCRdb's table, derived via immunoSEQ multiplex PCR, lists solely in-frame clones and lacks some. The sample shows 2 million to 3 million clones, under 95% of them seen only once. Sequenced sample: naive CD4+ T cells from PBMCs. Noted subset: CD45RA+ positively selected. The receptor source for this set is a man aged 18 to 29 in good health. Some clones in this sample may be carry-over from other donors' samples.

This sequence joins TRBV28 and TRBJ1-6; possible D gene TRBD1, 5 bases. Germline V gives CDR1 MDHEN, CDR2 SYDVKM. This CDR3 comprises 9 residues. The CDR3 nucleotides read TGTCCTCAGGGTTCACCCCTCCACTTT. Translated, it gives CPQGSPLHF.

The J gene is TRBJ1-3, the V gene TRBV11-2, with no clear D. Trimming shortened V by 2 bases and J by 1 base, and 12 bases separated the two germline ends. Germline CDR1 and CDR2: SGHAT and FQNNGV. The CDR3 runs 16 residues. As DNA, the CDR3 is TGTGCCAGCAGCTTAATTATAGGCGTTTCTGGAAACACCATATATTTT. It codes for CASSLIIGVSGNTIYF.

The chain links TRBV5-1 to TRBJ1-2; no definite D call. Between the trimmed V and J ends, which lost 0 bases and 0 bases, there was a span of 9 bases. CDR3 length equals 15 residues. From germline, CDR1 is SGHRS and CDR2 YFSETQ. The DNA of the CDR3 is TGCGCCAGCAGCTTGGTTGTCGACTCTAACTATGGCTACACCTTC. Its protein product is CASSLVVDSNYGYTF.

This rearrangement joins TRBV15 to TRBJ1-1; D gene ambiguous. CDR1 and CDR2 from the germline V gene are LNHNV and YYDKDF (reference sequence). The CDR3 extends over 13 amino acids. The ends were cut back, 1 base at V and 5 bases at J, with 8 bases in the middle. CDR3 region: CATSRGGETEAFF. The CDR3 bases are TGTGCCACCAGCAGAGGGGGAGAGACTGAAGCTTTCTTT.

The chain joins TRBV7-3 to TRBJ2-3, with D possibly being TRBD2 (5 bases). Trimming took 8 bases from V and 4 from J, leaving 13 bases between them. The CDR3 contains 13 residues. Germline V gene data show CDR1 as SGHTA and CDR2 as FQGTGA. The CDR3: CASGSVGADTQYF. CDR3 nucleotide sequence: TGTGCCAGCGGGTCGGTGGGAGCAGATACGCAGTATTTT.

J is TRBJ1-4 and V is TRBV9; a weak D match, TRBD1 (6 bases). Trimming removed 4 bases from V and 7 bases from J, with 14 bases in between. CDR3 length: 14 residues. Germline values: CDR1 SGDLS, CDR2 YYNGEE. CDR3 nucleotides: TGTGCCAGCAGCCCCGGGGGCCCGAGTGAAAAACTGTTTTTT. Its translation: CASSPGGPSEKLFF. The full variable domain, with the rest looked up from reference TRBV9 and TRBJ1-4, is DSGVTQTPKHLITATGQRVTLRCSPRSGDLSVYWYQQSLDQGLQFLIQYYNGEERAKGNILERFSAQQFPDLHSELNLSSLELGDSALYFCASSPGGPSEKLFFGSGTQLSVL.

V and J are TRBV6-1 and TRBJ2-4; D is uncertain. The CDR3 contains 14 residues. Trimming cost V 4 bases and J 9 bases, with 16 bases left between them. Germline CDR1 and CDR2: MNHNS and SASEGT. This CDR3 is CASSVLEHLSIQYF. The CDR3 DNA is TGTGCCAGCAGTGTATTAGAACACTTAAGCATTCAGTACTTC.